The rows below give T cell receptor beta chains drawn from one sample of a study of neoadjuvant anti-PD-1 for oral cavity cancer. Sequencing was performed with immunoSEQ multiplex PCR; in TCRdb, only in-frame clones are kept and a portion is missing. The repertoire holds 15,000 or so clones, with about two thirds as singletons. The sequences come from PBMCs, collected before nivolumab (anti-PD-1) treatment. The receptors were gathered from a person between 35 and 79 years old with oral cavity squamous cell carcinoma. Both conserved end residues are trimmed from each CDR3.

TRBV7-9 | ASSLGGSPGNT
TRBV6-5 | ASSKRQENTEAF
TRBV6-6 | ASRFGQERNQPQH
TRBV5-1 | ASSLDRGGKTDTQY
TRBV5-4 | ASSLEMNQPQH
TRBV5-1 | ASSLSIGRVRPGTDTQY
TRBV5-1 | ASSRSRERSTDTQY
TRBV10-3 | AISAGLLKTEAF
TRBV27 | ASIGRSNNEQF
TRBV6-1 | ASSSGGAGNYGYT
TRBV11-2 | ASSPLAAVSDEQF
TRBV6-6 | ASRTLAGGGKTQY
TRBV18 | ASSHRTSSYNEQF
TRBV27 | ASRTTGYEQF
TRBV19 | ASSHGRLYGYT
TRBV5-1 | ASSLDSEQY
TRBV21-1 | ASSNGESSYNEQF
TRBV14 | ASSQGRGNPFYGYT
TRBV28 | ASSYSQRNYGYT
TRBV10-3 | AISDTETGNQPQH
TRBV5-1 | ASSLIQGFSGANVLT
TRBV15 | ATSRQGLNTEAF
TRBV19 | ASSNRGHHDTEAF
TRBV6-1 | ASIHRIEAQETQY
TRBV5-6 | ASSISAGQPFYEQY
TRBV4-1 | ASSQDTETSYNSPLH
TRBV2 | ASLRGARTGELF
TRBV6-1 | ASSVFYEQF
TRBV9 | ASSVREGLAGEGEQF
TRBV5-1 | ASSRNRGVRTEAF
TRBV2 | ASSFRQDGYT
TRBV13 | ASSFLTRGDTQY
TRBV15 | ATSPPLAGGPIYNEQF
TRBV2 | ASRGNQPQH
TRBV6-5 | ASSHGSLETQY
TRBV7-9 | ASSPWTGGNQPQH
TRBV6-5 | ASRPGLDYEQY
TRBV18 | ASSPRVRGTDTQY
TRBV10-3 | AIRSDRGGIMNTEAF
TRBV5-6 | ASSSRGLDYGYT
TRBV9 | ASSGSPTDTQY